The rows below give T cell receptor beta chains drawn from one sample of a study of blood T cells in healthy people across ages. MiXCR, run by TCRdb on the 5' RACE reads, gives a single entry per CDR3 protein. The repertoire has a few hundred thousand distinct CDR3 sequences, approximately 51% of them found once; the top ten carry 51%. Specimen: blood. The receptors originated from a man aged 60-69 years in good health. Each CDR3 is given with its conserved first and last residue. The D gene is left open where the match is weak. For some rows the clone size is stated as once, few or many, or as a class when expanded; others skip it.

clone_size,v_call,j_call,d_call,cdr3_nt,cdr3_aa
NA,TRBV10-2,TRBJ2-3,NA,TGCGCCAGTTCGGGGGCCCGCATAGATACGCAGTATTTT,CASSGARIDTQYF
NA,TRBV7-9,TRBJ1-4,NA,TGTGCCAGCAGCGCGCTGGGGGAGGAACTGTTTTTT,CASSALGEELFF
NA,TRBV6-1,TRBJ2-7,NA,TGTGCCAGCATGCACCGGGACCGTCGCTCCTACGAGCAGTACTTC,CASMHRDRRSYEQYF
NA,TRBV27,TRBJ2-3,TRBD2,TGTGCCAGCAGCATCGGGACTAGCGGAGATACGCAGTATTTT,CASSIGTSGDTQYF
NA,TRBV3-1,TRBJ1-1,NA,TGTGCCAGCAGCCAAGCCCCAAGCGTGGTGCGCGGGCCCAGGAGAGCTTTCTTT,CASSQAPSVVRGPRRAFF
few,TRBV27,TRBJ1-2,NA,TGTGCCAGCAGTTTTGTCGGATCTAACTATGGCTACACCTTC,CASSFVGSNYGYTF
NA,TRBV27,TRBJ2-3,TRBD2,TGTGCCAGCAGTTGGGGTAGCGGGAGTGGGGATACGCAGTATTTT,CASSWGSGSGDTQYF
NA,TRBV3-1,TRBJ2-7,TRBD1,TGTGCCAGCAGCCACCGGACAGGGTCAGGCGAGCAGTACTTC,CASSHRTGSGEQYF
NA,TRBV20-1,TRBJ2-7,NA,TGCAGTGCTAGGGGCAGTTTGTCCTACGAGCAGTACTTC,CSARGSLSYEQYF
NA,TRBV7-8,TRBJ1-2,NA,TGTGCCAGCAGCTTAGGAGGCGGGGCAGCTTATGGCTACACCTTC,CASSLGGGAAYGYTF
NA,TRBV6-2/TRBV6-3,TRBJ2-5,TRBD2,TGTGCCAGCAGAGATGCTAGCGGGGGAAGCTACGAGACCCAGTACTTC,CASRDASGGSYETQYF
NA,TRBV20-1,TRBJ2-3,TRBD1,TGCAGTGCTACCGGGACAGGGGTATCAGATACGCAGTATTTT,CSATGTGVSDTQYF
NA,TRBV7-3,TRBJ2-3,TRBD2,TGTGCCAGCAGCCCAGTCCCTAGCGGTACAGATACGCAGTATTTT,CASSPVPSGTDTQYF
NA,TRBV5-1,TRBJ1-2,TRBD1,TGCGCCAGCAGCCGCGGGACAGCGTATGGCTACACCTTC,CASSRGTAYGYTF
NA,TRBV2,TRBJ2-3,NA,TGTGCCAGCAGACCCGGGACACCTACGAGCACAGATACGCAGTATTTT,CASRPGTPTSTDTQYF
few,TRBV13,TRBJ2-1,NA,TGTGCCAGCAGCGTAAAGCCGGGGCTGGTAGAGCAGTTCTTC,CASSVKPGLVEQFF
NA,TRBV29-1,TRBJ2-5,TRBD1,TGCAGCGTTGAACCAGACAGGGGGCGGAAAGAGACCCTGTACTTC,CSVEPDRGRKETLYF
NA,TRBV7-2,TRBJ1-1,NA,TGTGCCAGCAGCTCTCCGGCCCCTGGGACTGAAGCTTTCTTT,CASSSPAPGTEAFF
NA,TRBV7-9,TRBJ1-5,NA,TGTGCCAGCAGTTTAGGGCAGGGCAATCAGCCCCAGCATTTT,CASSLGQGNQPQHF
NA,TRBV12-5,TRBJ2-7,NA,TGTGCTAGTGGTTTGTGTTCGGAGGGCCGCGTAAATCCCTACGAGCAGTACTTC,CASGLCSEGRVNPYEQYF
NA,TRBV24-1,TRBJ2-7,NA,TGTGCCACCAGTGGGACAGTTGAGGTCCAGTACTTC,CATSGTVEVQYF
few,TRBV6-9,TRBJ2-5,NA,TGTGCCAGCAGTTCCCGCTTGGCAGGGGCCGAAAATGGGGAGACCCAGTACTTC,CASSSRLAGAENGETQYF
NA,TRBV7-8,TRBJ2-1,TRBD2,TGTGCCAGCAGTTCCAGCGGGAGGGCCTCTTGGAATGAGCAGTTCTTC,CASSSSGRASWNEQFF
many,TRBV6-6,TRBJ2-5,NA,TGTGCCAGCAGTTACATTAACCCCCAAGAGACCCAGTACTTC,CASSYINPQETQYF
NA,TRBV2,TRBJ2-7,NA,TGTGCCAGCGGCTTGGACGAGCAGTACTTC,CASGLDEQYF
NA,TRBV12-3/TRBV12-4,TRBJ2-7,TRBD1,TGTGCCAGCAGTCCCGCAGGACAGGGCTACAATGAGCAGTACTTC,CASSPAGQGYNEQYF
NA,TRBV2,TRBJ2-4,TRBD2,TGTGCCAGCAGTGAAGCGTTCCAGGGGCCGGGGGGGGAGCAGTACTTC,CASSEAFQGPGGEQYF
many,TRBV7-2,TRBJ2-5,TRBD2,TGTGCCAGCAGCTCCGCTGGACTAGCGGAGACCCAGTACTTC,CASSSAGLAETQYF
few,TRBV7-2,TRBJ2-5,TRBD2,TGTGCCAGCAGCCCCCCGCTAGCGGGACGCGCCCAGTACTTC,CASSPPLAGRAQYF
few,TRBV29-1,TRBJ1-2,NA,TGCAGCGTTTCTCCGGACGGGAACTATGGCTACACCTTC,CSVSPDGNYGYTF
NA,TRBV27,TRBJ1-6,NA,TGTGCCAGCAGTTTATACAGACCGCATTCACCCCTCCACTTT,CASSLYRPHSPLHF
NA,TRBV4-1,TRBJ1-2,TRBD1,TGCGCCAGCAGCCACGCAGATTATGACAGGGGCCATGGCTACACCTTC,CASSHADYDRGHGYTF